One sample yielded the 31 T cell receptor beta chains listed below, sequenced in a study of T cells in Graves' hyperthyroidism and ophthalmopathy. RNA transcripts served as the template for amplifying TCR beta CDR3 regions. First-round RT-PCR with HTBI primers amplified the TCR CDR3 region. TCRdb re-derived calls from the multiplex PCR reads in MiXCR, one entry per CDR3 protein. The table lists 600,000 to 850,000 distinct CDR3 sequences, over 15% of them singletons. The sample was blood. Receptors originate from a woman aged 45-59 years with Graves' hyperthyroidism that later progressed to Graves' ophthalmopathy.

There are a few counts of this clonotype. A much bigger clone sits one base away, suggesting this may be a read error. The chain is built from TRBV11-2 and TRBJ2-3, with TRBD2 as a possible D gene (5 bases). Germline V gene lookup returns CDR1 SGHAT and CDR2 FQNNGV. Trimming pared 1 base from V and 4 bases from J, leaving 12 bases between. CDR3 size: 15 residues. CDR3 nucleotide sequence: TGTGCCAGCAGCTTAGTCCTCCGGGGTGCAGATACGCAGTATTTT. Translation gives CASSLVLRGADTQYF.

The genes are TRBV6-1 and TRBJ1-5, with TRBD1 as a possible D gene (5 bases). The germline V gene encodes CDR1 MNHNS and CDR2 SASEGT. The length of the CDR3 is 12 residues. With 7 bases removed from V and 5 bases from J, the gap between germline ends came to 9 bases. The CDR3 DNA follows: TGTGCCAGCATGGGGCCGCATCAGCCCCAGCATTTT. Its protein product is CASMGPHQPQHF.

This clonotype was observed a handful of times. This chain links TRBV15 with TRBJ1-2, with 7 bases fitting TRBD1. The V gene end was trimmed by 8 bases and the J gene end by 4 bases; junction bases not matched to a gene: 7. Germline V lookup: CDR1 LNHNV, CDR2 YYDKDF (reference sequence). The CDR3 sequence is 13 residues long. The CDR3 nucleotides read TGTGCCACCCGTCCGACAGGGCGCTATGGCTACACCTTC. Translated, it gives CATRPTGRYGYTF.

The gene calls are TRBV6-1 and TRBJ1-4, with D unclear. Germline V gene lookup returns CDR1 MNHNS and CDR2 SASEGT. The V and J ends lost 3 bases and 0 bases respectively, with 14 bases between them. This CDR3 comprises 17 residues. CDR3 in amino acids: CASSEDRPVATNEKLFF. CDR3 bases: TGTGCCAGCAGTGAGGATAGACCGGTAGCAACTAATGAAAAACTGTTTTTT.

This chain connects TRBV5-1 to TRBJ2-1, with TRBD2 matching 10 bases. The CDR3 loop spans 14 amino acids. V was clipped by 4 bases and J by 7 bases; unmatched bases: 5. Germline lookup yields CDR1 SGHRS and CDR2 YFSETQ. The CDR3 spells CASSRPSGGNEQFF. The CDR3, as DNA: TGCGCCAGCAGCCGCCCTAGCGGGGGAAATGAGCAGTTCTTC.

This sequence joins TRBV5-1 and TRBJ2-3; D is possibly TRBD2 (6 bases). Germline V gene data show CDR1 as SGHRS and CDR2 as YFSETQ. The V gene lost 4 bases and the J gene lost 0 bases, with 21 bases spanning the gap. There are 18 residues in the CDR3. The CDR3 DNA is TGCGCCAGCAGCGGCCCCGGTAGGAGGAGGGAAAGCACAGATACGCAGTATTTT. It encodes CASSGPGRRRESTDTQYF.

The rearrangement joins TRBV13 to TRBJ2-3; 7 bases match TRBD2. This CDR3 is 15 amino acids long. V was clipped by 5 bases and J by 1 base; unmatched bases: 6. Looked up from germline, CDR1 is PRHDT and CDR2 is FYEKMQ (reference sequence). CDR3 amino acids: CASSRSGAGTDTQYF. The CDR3 region has the DNA TGTGCCAGCAGCCGAAGCGGGGCTGGCACAGATACGCAGTATTTT.

In this sample, this clonotype turned up many times. The J gene is TRBJ1-1, the V gene TRBV2; D is ambiguous. Trimming stripped 6 bases from V and 1 base from J, with 12 bases between. Germline loops: CDR1 SNHLY, CDR2 FYNNEI. This CDR3 has 14 amino acids. CDR3 sequence (DNA): TGTGCCAGCAGGATTAGGACGGAGAACACTGAAGCTTTCTTT. It specifies CASRIRTENTEAFF.

The chain uses TRBV20-1 and TRBJ1-6, with 8 bases identical to TRBD1. This CDR3 contains 15 residues. V shed 4 bases, J shed 1 base, and the junction held 3 bases outside the gene matches. The V gene's germline CDR1 is DFQATT and CDR2 SNEGSKA (reference sequence). In nucleotides, the CDR3 is TGCAGTGCTACCACAGGGGGGTCCTATAATTCACCCCTCCACTTT. This gives the protein CSATTGGSYNSPLHF.

This clonotype was seen many times. The chain is built from TRBV3-1 and TRBJ2-1, with TRBD2 identical over 10 bases. Germline CDR1 LGHDT, CDR2 YNNKEL (reference sequence). J lost 3 bases, V lost 1 base, and 3 bases had no gene match. This CDR3 region has 16 residues. The CDR3 region has the DNA TGTGCCAGCAGCCAAGGACTAGCGGGCTACTACAATGAGCAGTTCTTC. Its protein is CASSQGLAGYYNEQFF.

This clonotype was picked up a small number of times. The chain combines TRBV20-1 with TRBJ1-2; D not certain. V was shortened by 0 bases and J by 0 bases, with 11 bases between the two germline ends. CDR1 is DFQATT and CDR2 is SNEGSKA in the germline V gene (reference sequence). The CDR3 extends over 15 amino acids. In nucleotides, the CDR3 is TGCAGTGCTAGAGATTATGGGTTTACTAACTATGGCTACACCTTC. As protein: CSARDYGFTNYGYTF.

The chain links TRBV12-3 or TRBV12-4 to TRBJ1-6; TRBD1 matches at 7 bases. Trimming at V came to 5 bases and at J to 2 bases, leaving 3 bases not matched to a gene. The CDR3 spans 15 residues. CDR3 DNA: TGTGCCAGCAGTCCGGGGACAGCCTATAATTCACCCCTCCACTTT. Translated, it gives CASSPGTAYNSPLHF.

This clonotype was found a few times. The chain has TRBV5-1 and TRBJ1-1; TRBD1 is a possible D gene (6 bases). This CDR3 comprises 15 residues. Germline CDR1 is SGHRS and CDR2 is YFSETQ. With 0 bases removed from V and 3 bases from J, the gap between germline ends came to 12 bases. CDR3 sequence reads: CASSLAGESYTEAFF. The CDR3 nucleotides read TGCGCCAGCAGCTTGGCAGGGGAGTCCTACACTGAAGCTTTCTTT.

This chain uses TRBV2 with TRBJ1-6; D is perhaps TRBD1 (5 bases). Germline V CDR1 and CDR2: SNHLY, FYNNEI. The CDR3 is made up of 14 amino acids. The V and J ends lost 9 bases and 5 bases respectively, with 14 bases between them. The CDR3: CASDRRGNNSPLHF. The CDR3 DNA reads TGTGCCAGTGACAGACGGGGGAATAATTCACCCCTCCACTTT.

In this sample, this clonotype turned up a few times. The chain employs TRBV20-1 and TRBJ1-1, with D tentatively TRBD1 (5 bases). This CDR3 is 17 amino acids long. Deletions cut 5 bases from V and 1 base from J, with 23 bases between. From germline, CDR1 is DFQATT and CDR2 SNEGSKA (reference sequence). In DNA, the CDR3 is TGCAGTGCTTTCCGGACACCAGTGCTGCCAGGGAACACTGAAGCTTTCTTT. Translating it yields CSAFRTPVLPGNTEAFF.

This clonotype was recorded at least ten times. The chain is built from TRBV5-1 and TRBJ2-1, with unresolved D. The CDR3 loop spans 13 amino acids. Trimming removed 0 bases at V and 6 bases at J, with 7 bases between. The germline V gene encodes CDR1 SGHRS and CDR2 YFSETQ. The CDR3 DNA follows: TGCGCCAGCAGCTTGGAGGACCCCAATGAGCAGTTCTTC. It translates to CASSLEDPNEQFF.

The chain has TRBV2 and TRBJ2-5, with D perhaps TRBD1 or TRBD2 (5 bases each). Germline CDR1 SNHLY, CDR2 FYNNEI. CDR3 length: 15 residues. The germline V and J ends were trimmed by 0 bases and 2 bases, with 10 bases remaining between them. For the CDR3, the DNA is TGTGCCAGCAGTGAAGCACCGGGACCACAAGAGACCCAGTACTTC. Amino acid sequence: CASSEAPGPQETQYF.

This clonotype was recorded only once. V is TRBV12-5 and J is TRBJ1-4; D remains unclear. V lost 5 bases and J lost 4, with 11 bases in between. The germline CDR1 and CDR2 sequences are LGHNT and FRNRAP. The CDR3 spans 14 residues. The CDR3 nucleotides read TGTGCTAGTGGTCATGGAATTAGTAATGAAAAACTGTTTTTT. It specifies CASGHGISNEKLFF.

This clonotype came up many times. V and J are TRBV3-1 and TRBJ2-1; tentatively, D is TRBD1 (5 bases). This CDR3 spans 15 amino acids. Deletions cut 1 base from V and 2 bases from J, with 9 bases between. Germline V gene data show CDR1 as LGHDT and CDR2 as YNNKEL (reference sequence). CDR3 loop: CASSQAGWAYNEQFF. The CDR3 bases are TGTGCCAGCAGCCAAGCAGGGTGGGCCTACAATGAGCAGTTCTTC.

The CDR3 loop reads CSARESTGTGQPQHF. The DNA of the CDR3 is TGCAGTGCTAGAGAGTCCACGGGAACAGGGCAGCCCCAGCATTTT. This chain links TRBV20-1 with TRBJ1-5, with D possibly matching TRBD1 (6 bases). Germline CDR1 and CDR2: DFQATT and SNEGSKA (reference sequence). The CDR3 sequence is 15 residues long. Trimming cost V 0 bases and J 7 bases, with 16 bases left between them.

Many counts were recorded for this clonotype. This sequence joins TRBV11-3 and TRBJ1-1; the match to TRBD1 covers 11 bases. CDR3 size: 16 residues. The V gene's germline CDR1 is SGHNT and CDR2 YENEEA. V gave up 5 bases and J gave up 0 bases; unmatched junction bases: 5. In DNA form, the CDR3 reads TGTGCCAGCAGCCAAAGGACAGGGGGCCTGAACACTGAAGCTTTCTTT. This encodes CASSQRTGGLNTEAFF.

V and J are TRBV5-1 and TRBJ2-7, with unresolved D. V was trimmed by 0 bases and J by 3 bases, leaving 10 bases between them. The CDR3 consists of 14 residues. CDR1 is SGHRS, CDR2 YFSETQ, per germline. In DNA, the CDR3 is TGCGCCAGCAGCTTGGAGTGGGCAGGCTACGAGCAGTACTTC. Protein: CASSLEWAGYEQYF.

The rearrangement joins TRBV7-9 to TRBJ2-5; 10 bases are a match to TRBD2. The CDR3 extends over 15 amino acids. After removal of 4 bases from V and 4 bases from J, the junction contained 6 bases not matched to a gene. The germline gives CDR1 SEHNR, CDR2 FQNEAQ (reference sequence). The CDR3 sequence is CASSSRVAGGETQYF. DNA of the CDR3: TGTGCCAGCAGCTCCCGGGTAGCGGGGGGAGAGACCCAGTACTTC.

This clonotype was picked up a small number of times. The chain uses TRBV10-3 and TRBJ1-4; D not certain. The germline V and J ends were trimmed by 4 bases and 1 base, with 16 bases remaining between them. This CDR3 has 17 residues. Germline CDR1 and CDR2: ENHRY and SYGVKD. CDR3 in DNA: TGTGCCATCAGTGGAGGAGACCCAGGAGGAACTAATGAAAAACTGTTTTTT. Translation: CAISGGDPGGTNEKLFF.

This clonotype showed up just once. The chain couples TRBV6-1 to TRBJ2-7; 8 nucleotides line up with TRBD1. Germline assignment: CDR1 MNHNS and CDR2 SASEGT. This CDR3 is 12 amino acids long. The junction had 9 bases not matched to a gene; V was cut back by 11 bases and J by 6 bases. DNA of the CDR3: TGTGCCTCTGTGGACAGGGCCCTCGAGCAGTACTTC. It translates to CASVDRALEQYF.

The V and J genes are TRBV20-1 and TRBJ2-1; 8 bases agree with TRBD1. Germline assignment: CDR1 DFQATT and CDR2 SNEGSKA (reference sequence). This CDR3 contains 14 residues. V lost 3 bases, J lost 4 bases, and 5 bases stayed unmatched. The CDR3 region is CSASRDRTYNEQFF. The CDR3 DNA reads as TGCAGTGCTAGTCGGGACAGGACATACAATGAGCAGTTCTTC.

The V call is TRBV6-5, the J call TRBJ2-5, with D possibly being TRBD1 or TRBD2 (6 bases each). The CDR3 covers 15 residues. Trimming cost V 0 bases and J 2 bases, with 10 bases left between them. CDR1 and CDR2 (germline): MNHEY, SVGAGI. The CDR3 loop reads CASSYSRGLQETQYF. DNA of the CDR3: TGTGCCAGCAGTTACTCTCGGGGGCTACAAGAGACCCAGTACTTC.

The chain employs TRBV15 and TRBJ1-6, with no clear D. Germline CDR1 and CDR2: LNHNV and YYDKDF (reference sequence). CDR3 size: 13 residues. V was cut by 0 bases and J by 9 bases, with 6 bases left in between. CDR3 nucleotide sequence: TGTGCCACCAGCAGAGATACGGGTTCACCCCTCCACTTT. Amino acid sequence: CATSRDTGSPLHF.

This chain connects TRBV3-1 to TRBJ2-1; D might be TRBD2 (6 bases). Trimming stripped 1 base from V and 10 bases from J, with 11 bases between. The CDR3 length is 13 residues. Looked up from germline, CDR1 is LGHDT and CDR2 is YNNKEL (reference sequence). Here the CDR3 DNA reads TGTGCCAGCAGCCAAGCTCCAGGGAGGGAGCAGTTCTTC. Translated, it gives CASSQAPGREQFF.

This clonotype appeared many times. This rearrangement joins TRBV7-2 to TRBJ2-1, with D possibly TRBD2 on 7 matching bases. The length of the CDR3 is 14 residues. With 7 bases removed from V and 2 bases from J, the gap between germline ends came to 12 bases. Germline V gene data show CDR1 as SGHTA and CDR2 as FQGNSA. In nucleotides, the CDR3 is TGTGCCAGCAACCTAGGGGGGGCCTACAATGAGCAGTTCTTC. Residues: CASNLGGAYNEQFF.

This clonotype was counted between two and nine times. The chain couples TRBV19 to TRBJ2-7; perhaps TRBD2 as D (6 bases). Trimming took off 3 bases at V and 3 bases at J, with 12 bases between the two ends. The CDR3 loop spans 14 amino acids. CDR1 is LNHDA, CDR2 SQIVND, per germline (reference sequence). CDR3 loop: CASSMGGRNYEQYF. CDR3 nucleotide sequence: TGTGCCAGTAGTATGGGGGGACGGAACTACGAGCAGTACTTC. Full variable domain (missing parts from reference TRBV19 and TRBJ2-7): DGGITQSPKYLFRKEGQNVTLSCEQNLNHDAMYWYRQDPGQGLRLIYYSQIVNDFQKGDIAEGYSVSREKKESFPLTVTSAQKNPTAFYLCASSMGGRNYEQYFGPGTRLTVT.